Listed here is a single TCR beta chain. Antigen: not known. The data originate from a study of human T cells and chemical hapten exposure. Study observations and caveats: Expanded TCRs showed more large CDR3 clusters than pre-sensitization or healthy control sets.

TCRdb reprocessed the RACE reads via MiXCR and lists one record per CDR3 protein. The profile shows 75,000 to 100,000 distinct CDR3 sequences, around an eighth of them singletons. Time point here: patch test 1, 2 weeks after DPC sensitization. Treatment of the sample: therapeutic diphenylcyclopropenone sensitization with weekly scalp DPC. Germline V gene lookup returns CDR1 SGHRS and CDR2 YFSETQ. V lost 4 bases, J lost 0 bases, and 14 bases lay in between. The CDR3 totals 15 residues. The origin of this receptor is a woman between 40 and 50 years old with alopecia areata. Some clones in this sample may be carry-over from other donors' samples. The chain couples TRBV5-1 to TRBJ2-7, with D unresolved. The sample consisted of whole blood, taken in connection with sensitization to the hapten diphenylcyclopropenone (DPC). The CDR3 region has the DNA TGCGCCAGCAGCCCCAGCCCATTAAGCTCCTACGAGCAGTACTTC. Its protein product is CASSPSPLSSYEQYF. The full variable domain, completed using reference TRBV5-1 and TRBJ2-7, is KAGVTQTPRYLIKTRGQQVTLSCSPISGHRSVSWYQQTPGQGLQFLFEYFSETQRNKGNFPGRFSGRQFSNSRSEMNVSTLELGDSALYLCASSPSPLSSYEQYFGPGTRLTVT.